These 9 T cell receptor beta chains share one sample of origin, sequenced in a study of Graves' ophthalmopathy and Graves' hyperthyroidism. The authors amplified TCR beta CDR3 regions, and they did so from RNA transcripts for repertoire sequencing. HTBI-primed RT-PCR formed the first round, and a multiplex PCR formed the second. Each CDR3 protein is one row after TCRdb ran MiXCR on the multiplex PCR reads. The data show about half a million distinct CDR3 sequences, with around 15% seen just once and 9.5% to 10% held by the top ten. What was sequenced was blood. Receptor source: a woman aged 25 to 39 with Graves' ophthalmopathy.

In its sample, this clonotype was seen many times. This rearrangement joins TRBV7-9 to TRBJ1-6; no definite D call. The CDR3 contains 12 residues. Looked up from germline, CDR1 is SEHNR and CDR2 is FQNEAQ (reference sequence). The V end lost 0 bases, the J end lost 15 bases, and 9 bases lay between the germline ends. The CDR3 DNA reads TGTGCCAGCAGCTTAGCGACCCAACGCCTCCACTTT. It encodes CASSLATQRLHF.

This clonotype was detected many times. This chain uses TRBV4-2 with TRBJ1-5; D is uncertain. V lost 2 bases to trimming and J lost 7 bases, with 18 bases between them. CDR1 and CDR2 (germline): LGHNA, YNFKEQ. The CDR3 contains 16 residues. CDR3 nucleotide sequence: TGTGCCAGCAGCCAATTTCCAACCGAAAAGTTCCAGCCCCAGCATTTT. Residues: CASSQFPTEKFQPQHF.

This clonotype was observed at least ten times. The chain joins TRBV19 to TRBJ1-1; a possible D gene is TRBD1 (5 bases). The CDR3 consists of 15 residues. V dropped 4 bases and J dropped 7 bases, with 19 bases sitting between them. The V gene's germline CDR1 is LNHDA and CDR2 SQIVND (reference sequence). CDR3 DNA: TGTGCCAGTAGTAACCCGGGACCTCCTAGGGGTGAAGCTTTCTTT. Translated, it gives CASSNPGPPRGEAFF.

The chain combines TRBV5-1 with TRBJ1-2, with 7 bases identical to TRBD1. Looked up from germline, CDR1 is SGHRS and CDR2 is YFSETQ. The CDR3 sequence is 13 residues long. Trimming cost V 2 bases and J 8 bases; bases outside gene matches: 6. In nucleotides, the CDR3 is TGCGCCAGCAGCTTTCAGGGGGGTTCGGGCTACACCTTC. Its protein product is CASSFQGGSGYTF.

This clonotype was detected many times. V gene TRBV7-9 combines with J gene TRBJ1-1, with D tentatively TRBD1 (6 bases). Germline CDR1 reads SEHNR; CDR2 reads FQNEAQ (reference sequence). The germline V and J ends were trimmed by 6 bases and 4 bases, with 18 bases remaining between them. CDR3 length: 15 amino acids. CDR3 sequence reads: CASRPIQGVSTEAFF. For the CDR3, the DNA is TGTGCCAGCAGGCCAATACAGGGAGTATCCACTGAAGCTTTCTTT.

This clonotype was recorded at least ten times. The chain joins TRBV4-1 to TRBJ1-2; D not resolved. V was shortened by 0 bases and J by 4 bases, with 15 bases between the two germline ends. The CDR3 covers 16 residues. Germline V CDR1 and CDR2: MGHRA, YSYEKL. The CDR3 sequence: CASSQESPVLLYGYTF. The CDR3 coding sequence is TGCGCCAGCAGCCAAGAAAGCCCGGTACTCCTCTATGGCTACACCTTC.

This clonotype showed up many times. This chain links TRBV6-5 with TRBJ1-1, with D maybe TRBD1 (6 bases). The CDR3 covers 15 residues. The V end lost 2 bases, the J end lost 0 bases, and 10 bases lay between the germline ends. Germline CDR1 MNHEY, CDR2 SVGAGI. The CDR3 loop reads CASSYGGQMNTEAFF. The DNA of the CDR3 is TGTGCCAGCAGTTACGGGGGGCAGATGAACACTGAAGCTTTCTTT.

This clonotype was seen at least ten times. The chain couples TRBV6-1 to TRBJ2-5, with D perhaps matching TRBD2 (5 bases). The CDR3 extends over 15 amino acids. V lost 0 bases, J lost 2 bases, and 10 bases lay in between. Germline V gene lookup returns CDR1 MNHNS and CDR2 SASEGT. The CDR3 here is CASSEAEVLQETQYF. The CDR3 coding sequence is TGTGCCAGCAGTGAAGCGGAGGTATTACAAGAGACCCAGTACTTC.

V usage is TRBV6-4 and J usage is TRBJ2-7; D gene ambiguous. The CDR3 consists of 14 residues. CDR1 and CDR2 (germline): MRHNA, SNTAGT. Between the trimmed V and J ends, which lost 5 bases and 2 bases, there was a span of 13 bases. The DNA for the CDR3 is TGTGCCAGCAGTCAAATCGGTAATCCCTACGAGCAGTACTTC. Translating it yields CASSQIGNPYEQYF.